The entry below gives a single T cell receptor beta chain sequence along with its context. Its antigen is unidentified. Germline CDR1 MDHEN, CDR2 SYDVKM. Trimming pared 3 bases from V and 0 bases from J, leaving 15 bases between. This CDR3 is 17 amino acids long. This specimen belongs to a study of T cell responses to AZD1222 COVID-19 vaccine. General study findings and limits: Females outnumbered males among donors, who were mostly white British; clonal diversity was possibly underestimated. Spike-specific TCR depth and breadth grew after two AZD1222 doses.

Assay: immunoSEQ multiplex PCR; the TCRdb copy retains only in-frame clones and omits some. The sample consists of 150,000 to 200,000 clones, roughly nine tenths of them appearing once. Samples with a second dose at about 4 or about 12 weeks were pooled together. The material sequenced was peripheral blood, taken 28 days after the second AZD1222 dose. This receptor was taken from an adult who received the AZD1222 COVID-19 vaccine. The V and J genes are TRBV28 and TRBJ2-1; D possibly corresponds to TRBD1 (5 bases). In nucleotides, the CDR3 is TGTGCCAGCAGTTTCCCTGAACAGGATAGCTCCTACAATGAGCAGTTCTTC. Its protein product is CASSFPEQDSSYNEQFF.